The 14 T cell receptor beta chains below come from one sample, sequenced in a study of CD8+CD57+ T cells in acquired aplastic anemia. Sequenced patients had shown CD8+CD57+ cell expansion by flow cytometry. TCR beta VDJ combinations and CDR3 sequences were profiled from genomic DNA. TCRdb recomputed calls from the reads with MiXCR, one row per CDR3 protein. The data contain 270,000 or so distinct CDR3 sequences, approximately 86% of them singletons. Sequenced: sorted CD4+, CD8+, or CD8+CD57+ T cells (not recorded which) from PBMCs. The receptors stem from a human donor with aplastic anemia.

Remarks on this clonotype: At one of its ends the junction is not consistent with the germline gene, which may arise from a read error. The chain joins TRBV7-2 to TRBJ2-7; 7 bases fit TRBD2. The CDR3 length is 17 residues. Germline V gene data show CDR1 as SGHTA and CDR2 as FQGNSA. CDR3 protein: CASSLAPKPSGAYEQYF. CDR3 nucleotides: TGTGCCAGCAGCCTAGCGCCAAAGCCTAGCGGAGCCTACGAGCAGTACTTC.

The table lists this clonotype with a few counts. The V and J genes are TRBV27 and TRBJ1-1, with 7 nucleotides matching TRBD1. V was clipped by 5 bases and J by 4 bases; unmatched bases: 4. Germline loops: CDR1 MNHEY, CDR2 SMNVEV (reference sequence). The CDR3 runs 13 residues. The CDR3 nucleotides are TGTGCCAGCAGTCCACAGGGGAGCACTGAAGCTTTCTTT. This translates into CASSPQGSTEAFF.

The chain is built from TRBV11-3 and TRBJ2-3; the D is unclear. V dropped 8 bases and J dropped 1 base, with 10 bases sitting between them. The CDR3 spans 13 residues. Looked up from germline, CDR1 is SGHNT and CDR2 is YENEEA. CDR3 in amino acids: CASGFGRTDTQYF. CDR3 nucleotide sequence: TGTGCCAGCGGGTTCGGGCGCACAGATACGCAGTATTTT.

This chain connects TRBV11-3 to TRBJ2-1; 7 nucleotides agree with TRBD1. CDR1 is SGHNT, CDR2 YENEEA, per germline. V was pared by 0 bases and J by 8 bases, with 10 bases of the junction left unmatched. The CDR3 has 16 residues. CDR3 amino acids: CASSLEGTDGQDEQFF. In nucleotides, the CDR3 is TGTGCCAGCAGCTTAGAGGGGACAGACGGTCAGGATGAGCAGTTCTTC.

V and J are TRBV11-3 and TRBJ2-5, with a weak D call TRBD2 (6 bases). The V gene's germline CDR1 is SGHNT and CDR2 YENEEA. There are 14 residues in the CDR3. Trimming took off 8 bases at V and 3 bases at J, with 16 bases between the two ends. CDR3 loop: CASDLAAKEETQYF. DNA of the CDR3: TGTGCCAGCGACTTAGCGGCGAAAGAAGAGACCCAGTACTTC.

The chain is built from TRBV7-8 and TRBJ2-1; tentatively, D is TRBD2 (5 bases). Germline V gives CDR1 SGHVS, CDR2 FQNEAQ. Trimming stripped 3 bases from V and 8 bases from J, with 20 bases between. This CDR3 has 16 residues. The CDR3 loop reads CASSFARSAGTDEQFF. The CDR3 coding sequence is TGTGCCAGCAGCTTTGCGAGAAGCGCGGGTACCGATGAGCAGTTCTTC.

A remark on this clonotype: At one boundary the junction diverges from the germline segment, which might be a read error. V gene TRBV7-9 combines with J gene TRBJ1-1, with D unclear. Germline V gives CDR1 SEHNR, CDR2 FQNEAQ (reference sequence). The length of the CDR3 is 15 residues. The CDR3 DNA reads TGTGCCAGCAGCTTAGATCTCGCAGGAAACACTGTAGCTTTCTTT. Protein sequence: CASSLDLAGNTVAFF.

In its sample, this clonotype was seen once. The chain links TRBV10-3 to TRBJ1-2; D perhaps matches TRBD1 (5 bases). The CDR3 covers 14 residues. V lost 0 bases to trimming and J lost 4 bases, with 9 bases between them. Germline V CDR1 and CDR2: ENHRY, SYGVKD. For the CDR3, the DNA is TGTGCCATCAGTGAGTCGTCAGGGAGCTATGGCTACACCTTC. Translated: CAISESSGSYGYTF.

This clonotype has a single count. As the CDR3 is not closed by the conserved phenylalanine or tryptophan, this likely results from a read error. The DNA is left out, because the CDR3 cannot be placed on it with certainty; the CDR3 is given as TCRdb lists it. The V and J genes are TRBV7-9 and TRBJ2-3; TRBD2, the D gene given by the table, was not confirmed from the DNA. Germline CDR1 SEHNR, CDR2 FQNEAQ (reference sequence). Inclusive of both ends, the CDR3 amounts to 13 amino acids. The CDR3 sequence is CASSFERSGGHYE.

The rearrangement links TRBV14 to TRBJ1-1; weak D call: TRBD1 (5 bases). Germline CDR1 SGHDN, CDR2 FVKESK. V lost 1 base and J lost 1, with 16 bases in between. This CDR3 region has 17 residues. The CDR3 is CASSQVLSGATNTEAFF. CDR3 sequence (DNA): TGTGCCAGCAGCCAAGTTTTAAGCGGGGCCACGAACACTGAAGCTTTCTTT.

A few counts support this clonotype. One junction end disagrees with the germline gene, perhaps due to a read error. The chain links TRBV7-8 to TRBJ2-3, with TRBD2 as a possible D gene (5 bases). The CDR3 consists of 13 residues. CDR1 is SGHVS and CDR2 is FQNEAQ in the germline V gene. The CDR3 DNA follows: TGTGCCAGCGGGTACGCGGGCACAGATAAGCAGTATTTT. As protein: CASGYAGTDKQYF. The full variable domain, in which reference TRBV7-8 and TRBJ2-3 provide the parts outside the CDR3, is GAGVSQSPRYKVAKRGQDVALRCDPISGHVSLFWYQQALGQGPEFLTYFQNEAQLDKSGLPSDRFFAERPEGSVSTLKIQRTQQEDSAVYLCASGYAGTDKQYFGPGTRLTVL.

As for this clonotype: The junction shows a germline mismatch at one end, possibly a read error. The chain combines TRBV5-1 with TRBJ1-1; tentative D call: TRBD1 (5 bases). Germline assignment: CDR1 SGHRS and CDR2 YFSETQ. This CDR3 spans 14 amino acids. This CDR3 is CASSLQLGGREAFF. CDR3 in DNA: TGTGCCAGCAGCTTGCAGCTGGGGGGGAGGGAAGCTTTCTTT. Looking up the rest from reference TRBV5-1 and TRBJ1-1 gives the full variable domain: KAGVTQTPRYLIKTRGQQVTLSCSPISGHRSVSWYQQTPGQGLQFLFEYFSETQRNKGNFPGRFSGRQFSNSRSEMNVSTLELGDSALYLCASSLQLGGREAFFGQGTRLTVV.

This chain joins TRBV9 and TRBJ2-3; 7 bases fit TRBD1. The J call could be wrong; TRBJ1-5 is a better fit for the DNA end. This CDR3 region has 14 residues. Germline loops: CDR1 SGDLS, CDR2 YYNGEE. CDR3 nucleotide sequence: TGTGCCAGCAGCATCGGGGACAGTCCCGACACGCAGCATTTT. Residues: CASSIGDSPDTQHF.

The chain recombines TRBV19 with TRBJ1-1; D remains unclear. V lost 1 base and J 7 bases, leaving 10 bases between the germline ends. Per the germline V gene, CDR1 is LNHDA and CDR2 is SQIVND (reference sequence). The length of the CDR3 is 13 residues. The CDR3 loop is CASSIGDRYEAFF. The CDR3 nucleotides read TGTGCCAGTAGTATAGGAGACCGATATGAAGCTTTCTTT.